Below, 30 T cell receptor beta chains from the same sample are listed, as sequenced in a study of cytomegalovirus exposure and HLA in healthy donors. The PCR used 60 Vbeta and 13 Jbeta primers. Only in-frame clones appear in the TCRdb table, and some are missing; sequencing was by immunoSEQ multiplex PCR. The sample includes 80,000 or so clones, around 80% of them seen just once. The sequenced material came from PBMCs. Every receptor here comes from a man over 45 in good health and CMV-seropositive.

The chain uses TRBV30 and TRBJ2-3; TRBD1 aligns across 8 bases. Germline-derived CDR1 and CDR2 are GTSNPN and SVGIG (reference sequence). Trimming removed 7 bases from V and 0 bases from J; junction bases left unmatched: 3. CDR3 length: 13 residues. The CDR3 here is CALDRASTDTQYF. The CDR3 DNA reads as TGTGCCTTGGACAGGGCGAGCACAGATACGCAGTATTTT.

The chain combines TRBV9 with TRBJ2-1, with a tentative D call TRBD2 (6 bases). The CDR3 has 18 residues. CDR1 SGDLS and CDR2 YYNGEE come from the germline V gene. V lost 4 bases and J lost 0, with 20 bases in between. The CDR3 DNA is TGTGCCAGCAGCCCTGACGAATTAGCGGAGAGCTCCTACAATGAGCAGTTCTTC. The encoded protein is CASSPDELAESSYNEQFF.

This clone has just a few counts. The chain joins TRBV5-4 to TRBJ2-2, with a possible D match to TRBD2 (6 bases). V gave up 4 bases and J gave up 3 bases, with 13 bases separating them. This CDR3 has 15 amino acids. Germline V CDR1 and CDR2: SGHNT, YYREEE (reference sequence). Written as DNA, the CDR3 is TGTGCCAGCAGCCGAGGGACTGGTGACACCGGGGAGCTGTTTTTT. It codes for CASSRGTGDTGELFF.

CDR3 sequence reads: CAWSVSADTQYF. Here the CDR3 DNA reads TGTGCCTGGAGTGTATCCGCGGATACGCAGTATTTT. V usage is TRBV30 and J usage is TRBJ2-3; D unclear. This CDR3 comprises 12 residues. The germline V gene has CDR1 GTSNPN and CDR2 SVGIG (reference sequence). V lost 0 bases, J lost 6 bases, and 7 bases lay in between.

This chain links TRBV28 with TRBJ2-3; a weak D match, TRBD2 (6 bases). The V gene lost 0 bases and the J gene lost 2 bases, with 9 bases spanning the gap. The length of the CDR3 is 15 residues. The germline V gene has CDR1 MDHEN and CDR2 SYDVKM. The CDR3 DNA reads as TGTGCCAGCAGTTTATGGGGCGGGACCACAGATACGCAGTATTTT. This gives the protein CASSLWGGTTDTQYF.

The V and J genes are TRBV5-5 and TRBJ2-7, with TRBD2 matching over 13 bases. The CDR3 length is 16 residues. With 4 bases clipped from V and 2 bases from J, the junction kept 6 bases outside the gene matches. CDR1 is SGHKS, CDR2 YYEKEE, per germline (reference sequence). The CDR3 reads CASSPGTSGVAYEQYF. In DNA, the CDR3 is TGTGCCAGCAGCCCTGGGACTAGCGGGGTTGCCTACGAGCAGTACTTC.

This chain uses TRBV7-9 with TRBJ2-7; 8 nucleotides agree with TRBD2. Germline CDR1 and CDR2: SEHNR and FQNEAQ (reference sequence). V shed 5 bases and J 0 bases; nucleotides not matched to a gene: 3. This CDR3 is built from 14 residues. The CDR3 sequence is CASSKTSGSYEQYF. The CDR3 region has the DNA TGTGCCAGCAGCAAAACTAGCGGCTCCTACGAGCAGTACTTC.

The chain employs TRBV19 and TRBJ1-2; D is uncertain. With 3 bases removed from V and 7 bases from J, the gap between germline ends came to 27 bases. The CDR3 extends over 18 amino acids. Germline V gene data show CDR1 as LNHDA and CDR2 as SQIVND (reference sequence). The CDR3, as DNA: TGTGCCAGTAGTATTTCGGAGAGGTCGGCAGGTCGCCGGGGTGGCTACACCTTC. Its translation is CASSISERSAGRRGGYTF.

The chain employs TRBV19 and TRBJ1-6; TRBD1 is a possible D gene (5 bases). There are 13 residues in the CDR3. Trimming cost V 11 bases and J 8 bases, with 16 bases left between them. Germline CDR1 reads LNHDA; CDR2 reads SQIVND (reference sequence). This CDR3 is CAGSDNWDSPLHF. DNA of the CDR3: TGTGCCGGCTCGGACAACTGGGATTCACCCCTCCACTTT.

This clone was counted between two and nine times. The rearrangement joins TRBV6-4 to TRBJ2-3; the match to TRBD1 covers 11 bases. CDR3 length equals 16 residues. Germline loops: CDR1 MRHNA, CDR2 SNTAGT. The V segment lost 0 bases and the J segment 2 bases; nucleotides outside the gene matches: 1. In nucleotides, the CDR3 is TGTGCCAGCAGTGACTCGGGACAGGGGGACACAGATACGCAGTATTTT. Its protein is CASSDSGQGDTDTQYF.

The chain joins TRBV19 to TRBJ2-7, with 12 bases aligning to TRBD1. This CDR3 has 14 residues. CDR1 LNHDA and CDR2 SQIVND come from the germline V gene (reference sequence). V lost 5 bases, J lost 7 bases, and 6 bases stayed unmatched. The CDR3 sequence: CASSAGTGGEEQYF. CDR3 DNA sequence: TGTGCCAGTAGTGCGGGGACAGGGGGCGAAGAGCAGTACTTC.

This clone appeared once. V is TRBV14 and J is TRBJ2-5; tentative D call: TRBD2 (6 bases). The CDR3 covers 18 residues. Between the trimmed V and J ends, which lost 1 base and 9 bases, there was a span of 27 bases. The germline V gene has CDR1 SGHDN and CDR2 FVKESK. The CDR3 DNA follows: TGTGCCAGCAGCCAAGGAATTAGCGGAGACCCCACGAGACGGGCCCAGTACTTC. Translation gives CASSQGISGDPTRRAQYF.

J is TRBJ2-7 and V is TRBV19; TRBD1 matches at 10 bases. J was trimmed by 5 bases and V by 3 bases; bases with no gene match: 4. The germline V gene has CDR1 LNHDA and CDR2 SQIVND (reference sequence). This CDR3 is 14 amino acids long. The CDR3 region is CASSIGTGVNEQYF. DNA of the CDR3: TGTGCCAGTAGTATCGGGACAGGGGTAAACGAGCAGTACTTC.

The V and J genes are TRBV7-7 and TRBJ2-1; the D is unclear. CDR3 length: 15 residues. The germline V gene has CDR1 SSHAT and CDR2 FNYEAQ (reference sequence). Trimming pared 11 bases from V and 5 bases from J, leaving 22 bases between. The CDR3 spells CALRRHPFANNEQFF. The DNA for the CDR3 is TGTGCCCTACGGCGGCACCCCTTCGCAAACAATGAGCAGTTCTTC.

The chain recombines TRBV7-2 with TRBJ1-1; D gene unclear. There are 13 residues in the CDR3. The V end lost 4 bases, the J end lost 1 base, and 7 bases lay between the germline ends. Germline lookup yields CDR1 SGHTA and CDR2 FQGNSA. The CDR3 DNA follows: TGTGCCAGCAGCTCTCGTTGGAACACTGAAGCTTTCTTT. Translating it yields CASSSRWNTEAFF.

This chain joins TRBV11-2 and TRBJ1-1; 8 bases agree with TRBD1. In germline, CDR1 is SGHAT, CDR2 FQNNGV. The J segment lost 3 bases and the V segment lost 4 bases, leaving 7 bases of the junction unmatched. The CDR3 covers 15 residues. The CDR3 loop reads CASSSDVTGDTEAFF. DNA of the CDR3: TGTGCCAGCAGCTCAGACGTGACAGGGGACACTGAAGCTTTCTTT. The full variable domain, its missing parts supplied by reference TRBV11-2 and TRBJ1-1, is EAGVAQSPRYKIIEKRQSVAFWCNPISGHATLYWYQQILGQGPKLLIQFQNNGVVDDSQLPKDRFSAERLKGVDSTLKIQPAKLEDSAVYLCASSSDVTGDTEAFFGQGTRLTVV.

V gene TRBV5-1 combines with J gene TRBJ2-1, with a tentative D call TRBD2 (7 bases). This CDR3 comprises 14 residues. The germline V gene has CDR1 SGHRS and CDR2 YFSETQ. V shed 5 bases and J shed 8 bases, with 17 bases lying between them. The CDR3 DNA follows: TGCGCCAGCAGTAGGGGGGAGGCGGGGGATGAGCAGTTCTTC. Translation gives CASSRGEAGDEQFF.

The chain links TRBV30 to TRBJ1-1; D is possibly TRBD1 (6 bases). Germline CDR1 is GTSNPN and CDR2 is SVGIG (reference sequence). Deletions cut 5 bases from V and 10 bases from J, with 11 bases between. This CDR3 has 10 amino acids. DNA for the CDR3: TGTGCCTGGGGGGGACATGGAGCTTTCTTT. Its translation is CAWGGHGAFF.

The chain uses TRBV5-1 and TRBJ2-3; D unclear. There are 11 residues in the CDR3. Germline CDR1 is SGHRS and CDR2 is YFSETQ. V shed 5 bases and J shed 10 bases, with 11 bases lying between them. The CDR3 loop reads CASSYKSAQYF. CDR3 sequence (DNA): TGCGCCAGCAGTTACAAGTCAGCGCAGTATTTT.

This clone was counted once. This chain connects TRBV7-8 to TRBJ2-3; 10 nucleotides line up with TRBD2. The CDR3 spans 17 residues. Germline assignment: CDR1 SGHVS and CDR2 FQNEAQ. V shed 6 bases, J shed 0 bases, and the junction held 9 bases outside the gene matches. The DNA for the CDR3 is TGTGCCAGCAGACCGACTCCGGGACTAGCGAGCACAGATACGCAGTATTTT. Translated: CASRPTPGLASTDTQYF.

V is TRBV21-1 and J is TRBJ1-2. TRBV21-1 has pseudogene status. This CDR3 is 11 amino acids long. The CDR3 protein is CAGRSGYGYTF. Here the CDR3 DNA reads TGTGCCGGGAGGTCTGGCTATGGCTACACCTTC.

This clone was found a few times. This sequence joins TRBV5-4 and TRBJ1-6; maybe TRBD1 (6 bases). Germline CDR1 reads SGHNT; CDR2 reads YYREEE (reference sequence). The CDR3 runs to 15 residues. Between the trimmed V and J ends, which lost 0 bases and 4 bases, there was a span of 8 bases. Written as DNA, the CDR3 is TGTGCCAGCAGCTTGGGGACAGCGTATAATTCACCCCTCCACTTT. This codes for CASSLGTAYNSPLHF.

CDR3 residues: CAIAGLAGAEQYF. CDR3 DNA sequence: TGTGCCATCGCGGGACTAGCGGGAGCTGAGCAGTACTTC. This chain connects TRBV10-3 to TRBJ2-7; 14 positions match TRBD2. J was trimmed by 7 bases and V by 8 bases; bases with no gene match: 4. The V gene's germline CDR1 is ENHRY and CDR2 SYGVKD. This CDR3 has 13 residues.

The rearrangement joins TRBV4-1 to TRBJ2-7; D may be TRBD2 (5 bases). The CDR3 runs to 15 residues. Germline-derived CDR1 and CDR2 are MGHRA and YSYEKL. V was shortened by 5 bases and J by 0 bases, with 14 bases between the two germline ends. CDR3 nucleotides: TGCGCCAGCAGCTCCCGGGAAGGGAGCTCCTACGAGCAGTACTTC. Translated, it gives CASSSREGSSYEQYF.

Of note for this clone: Mismatch with germline at one junction end may stem from a read error. The chain joins TRBV10-3 to TRBJ1-1; 8 nucleotides line up with TRBD1. CDR3 length equals 15 residues. Germline assignment: CDR1 ENHRY and CDR2 SYGVKD. This chain's CDR3 is CASSYSGQEFAEAFF. CDR3 bases: TGTGCCAGCAGTTACTCGGGACAGGAGTTCGCTGAAGCTTTCTTT.

V and J are TRBV11-2 and TRBJ2-7, with TRBD2 matching over 10 bases. This CDR3 has 15 amino acids. V lost 6 bases and J lost 3; bases outside the gene matches: 8. Germline-derived CDR1 and CDR2 are SGHAT and FQNNGV. The CDR3 loop is CASSSASGSIYEQYF. The CDR3 nucleotides are TGTGCCAGCAGTTCGGCTAGCGGGAGTATCTACGAGCAGTACTTC.

V and J are TRBV7-9 and TRBJ1-4; TRBD1 agrees at 9 bases. Looked up from germline, CDR1 is SEHNR and CDR2 is FQNEAQ (reference sequence). Trimming removed 5 bases from V and 6 bases from J; junction bases left unmatched: 4. The CDR3 runs to 14 residues. CDR3 region: CASSVGQGYEKLFF. In nucleotides, the CDR3 is TGTGCCAGCAGCGTGGGACAGGGATATGAAAAACTGTTTTTT.

In regard to this clone: Germline and junction disagree at one end, which may indicate a read error. The chain couples TRBV29-1 to TRBJ2-7; 7 bases are a match to TRBD1. The CDR3 is 14 residues long. Germline V lookup: CDR1 SQVTM, CDR2 ANQGSEA. As DNA, the CDR3 is TGCAGCGTCCCGCCGGGACAGCCCGCGCGCCGAGGTAGTTTT. It specifies CSVPPGQPARRGSF.

This chain uses TRBV5-6 with TRBJ2-5; 7 positions match TRBD2. There are 17 residues in the CDR3. Germline V gene lookup returns CDR1 SGHDT and CDR2 YYEEEE. With V trimmed by 5 bases and J by 1 base, 14 bases remained unmatched. CDR3 nucleotides: TGTGCCAGCAGACCCACAGAGCGGGGAGGGTTCCAAGAGACCCAGTACTTC. Protein product: CASRPTERGGFQETQYF. The full variable domain, its missing parts supplied by reference TRBV5-6 and TRBJ2-5, is DAGVTQSPTHLIKTRGQQVTLRCSPKSGHDTVSWYQQALGQGPQFIFQYYEEEERQRGNFPDRFSGHQFPNYSSELNVNALLLGDSALYLCASRPTERGGFQETQYFGPGTRLLVL.

The chain carries TRBV29-1 and TRBJ2-3; D is uncertain. CDR1 is SQVTM and CDR2 is ANQGSEA in the germline V gene. The CDR3 loop spans 14 amino acids. Trimming removed 4 bases at V and 2 bases at J, with 13 bases between. CDR3 bases: TGCAGCGTTGGAGGTAGCTCCTTCACAGATACGCAGTATTTT. Protein sequence: CSVGGSSFTDTQYF.